A selection of T cell receptor beta chains follows, all from one sample in a study of cytomegalovirus exposure and HLA in healthy donors. Measured with immunoSEQ multiplex PCR; TCRdb has only the in-frame clones, and not every one. The sample includes 90,000 to 120,000 clones, 65% to 80% of them seen just once. Material: PBMCs. The receptors stem from a male donor in good health and CMV-seronegative. The CDR3 runs from the conserved cysteine through the conserved F or W. Each record gives: J gene, clone size, D gene, V gene, CDR3 DNA, CDR3 protein. The D gene is left open where the match is weak. Expanded clones are given a class, and other clones once, few, many or no size at all.

J gene: TRBJ2-7; clone size: .; D gene: TRBD2; V gene: TRBV4-1; CDR3 DNA: TGCGCCAGCAGCCAGATGACTAGCGGGAGGTTCGAGCAGTACTTC; CDR3 protein: CASSQMTSGRFEQYF
J gene: TRBJ2-5; clone size: .; D gene: TRBD1; V gene: TRBV9; CDR3 DNA: TGTGCCAGCAGCGCCGGGACAGGGAGTCAAGAGACCCAGTACTTC; CDR3 protein: CASSAGTGSQETQYF
J gene: TRBJ2-7; clone size: .; D gene: .; V gene: TRBV6-6; CDR3 DNA: TGTGCCAGCAGTAACTCACTAGTTTTCTCCTACGAGCAGTACTTC; CDR3 protein: CASSNSLVFSYEQYF
J gene: TRBJ2-7; clone size: .; D gene: TRBD2; V gene: TRBV29-1; CDR3 DNA: TGCAGCGTTGAAGATCCTGTCGGACTAGCGGGTGCCTACGAGCAGTACTTC; CDR3 protein: CSVEDPVGLAGAYEQYF
J gene: TRBJ1-2; clone size: .; D gene: .; V gene: TRBV2; CDR3 DNA: TGTGCCAGCAGTGAAGCAACAGGAAACTATGGCTACACCTTC; CDR3 protein: CASSEATGNYGYTF
J gene: TRBJ2-7; clone size: .; D gene: .; V gene: TRBV7-9; CDR3 DNA: TGTGCCAGCAGCTTAGCACCAGGCCCTGGCGAGCAGTACTTC; CDR3 protein: CASSLAPGPGEQYF
J gene: TRBJ1-3; clone size: once; D gene: .; V gene: TRBV5-6; CDR3 DNA: TGTGCCAGCAGCCCTAGCACACAACGCTCTGGAAACACCATATATTTT; CDR3 protein: CASSPSTQRSGNTIYF
J gene: TRBJ1-3; clone size: .; D gene: .; V gene: TRBV7-9; CDR3 DNA: TGTGCCAGCAGCATAGACAGCTCTGGAAACACCATATATTTT; CDR3 protein: CASSIDSSGNTIYF
J gene: TRBJ2-7; clone size: .; D gene: .; V gene: TRBV7-9; CDR3 DNA: TGTGCCAGCAGCTTAAGTCTGGACACCAGCTACGAGCAGTACTTC; CDR3 protein: CASSLSLDTSYEQYF
J gene: TRBJ2-7; clone size: .; D gene: TRBD1; V gene: TRBV30; CDR3 DNA: TGTGCCTGGGCATGGACAGGGGGCGGGGAGCAGTACTTC; CDR3 protein: CAWAWTGGGEQYF
J gene: TRBJ2-2; clone size: .; D gene: TRBD1; V gene: TRBV19; CDR3 DNA: TGTGCCAGTAGTATGGACAGGGCGATCACCGGGGAGCTGTTTTTT; CDR3 protein: CASSMDRAITGELFF
J gene: TRBJ1-1; clone size: .; D gene: .; V gene: TRBV27; CDR3 DNA: TGTGCCAGCAGTTTAGCGTCCGGGATGAACACTGAAGCTTTCTTT; CDR3 protein: CASSLASGMNTEAFF
J gene: TRBJ2-3; clone size: .; D gene: TRBD2; V gene: TRBV7-9; CDR3 DNA: TGTGCCAGCAGCTGGACCCAGGGACTAGCGCTCATAAGCACAGATACGCAGTATTTT; CDR3 protein: CASSWTQGLALISTDTQYF
J gene: TRBJ2-7; clone size: .; D gene: .; V gene: TRBV5-1; CDR3 DNA: TGCGCCAGCAGCTTGGATTACTACGAGCAGTACTTC; CDR3 protein: CASSLDYYEQYF
J gene: TRBJ2-1; clone size: .; D gene: TRBD2; V gene: TRBV9; CDR3 DNA: TGTGCCAGCAGCGTGGGGACTAGCGGGAGTAATGAGCAGTTCTTC; CDR3 protein: CASSVGTSGSNEQFF
J gene: TRBJ2-1; clone size: .; D gene: TRBD2; V gene: TRBV7-9; CDR3 DNA: TGTGCCAGCAGCCGCGACGTTAGCGGGACCCCAATTTCGGAGTTCTTC; CDR3 protein: CASSRDVSGTPISEFF
J gene: TRBJ1-2; clone size: .; D gene: .; V gene: TRBV19; CDR3 DNA: TGTGCCAGTAGTATCCGGAGGAACTATGGCTACACCTTC; CDR3 protein: CASSIRRNYGYTF
J gene: TRBJ2-5; clone size: .; D gene: .; V gene: TRBV12-5; CDR3 DNA: TGTGCTAGTGGTTCGCCGGGAAGTGAAGAGACCCAGTACTTC; CDR3 protein: CASGSPGSEETQYF